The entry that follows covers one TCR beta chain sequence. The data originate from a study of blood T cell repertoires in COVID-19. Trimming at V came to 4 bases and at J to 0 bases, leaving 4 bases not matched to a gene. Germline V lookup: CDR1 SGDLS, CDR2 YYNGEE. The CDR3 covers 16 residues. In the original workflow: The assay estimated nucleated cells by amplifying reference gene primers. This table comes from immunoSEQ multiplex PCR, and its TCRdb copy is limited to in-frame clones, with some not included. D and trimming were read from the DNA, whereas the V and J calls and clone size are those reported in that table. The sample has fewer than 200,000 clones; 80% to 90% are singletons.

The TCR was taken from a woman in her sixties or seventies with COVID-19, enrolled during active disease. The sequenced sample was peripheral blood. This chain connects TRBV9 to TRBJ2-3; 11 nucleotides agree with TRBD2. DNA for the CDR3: TGTGCCAGCAGCCCGCGGACTAGCGGGAGCACAGATACGCAGTATTTT. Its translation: CASSPRTSGSTDTQYF.